These 17 T cell receptor beta chains were sequenced from one sample in a study of OX40 agonist ivuxolimab in advanced cancers. Produced via immunoSEQ multiplex PCR; TCRdb's table is partial and in-frame only. The sample has about 79,000 clones, 85% to 95% seen once; the top ten hold approximately 11%. The sequencing here drew on CD4+ or CD8+ T cells sorted from blood, taken in a trial of the OX40 agonist ivuxolimab. Receptor source: an adult with an advanced solid tumor such as melanoma, head and neck, liver or kidney cancer.

J is TRBJ2-7 and V is TRBV5-4; 13 bases agree with TRBD2. Per germline, CDR1 SGHNT and CDR2 YYREEE (reference sequence). The trim removed 4 bases at V and 6 bases at J, leaving 7 bases unmatched. CDR3 length: 15 residues. The CDR3 DNA follows: TGTGCCAGCAGCCAGGGACTAGCGGGGCTGGGCGAGCAGTACTTC. Translation: CASSQGLAGLGEQYF. Filled out from reference TRBV5-4 and TRBJ2-7, the complete variable domain reads ETGVTQSPTHLIKTRGQQVTLRCSSQSGHNTVSWYQQALGQGPQFIFQYYREEENGRGNFPPRFSGLQFPNYSSELNVNALELDDSALYLCASSQGLAGLGEQYFGPGTRLTVT.

J is TRBJ2-7 and V is TRBV7-9; 7 positions match TRBD1. The CDR3 extends over 16 amino acids. J lost 5 bases, V lost 4 bases, and 14 bases had no gene match. In germline, CDR1 is SEHNR, CDR2 FQNEAQ (reference sequence). The CDR3 nucleotides are TGTGCCAGCAGCTCCCCGCTCTTGAGGGGGCAACACGAGCAGTACTTC. This gives the protein CASSSPLLRGQHEQYF.

The J gene is TRBJ2-7, the V gene TRBV13; 11 bases line up with TRBD1. CDR3 length: 17 amino acids. The V segment lost 5 bases and the J segment 1 base; nucleotides outside the gene matches: 10. Per the germline V gene, CDR1 is PRHDT and CDR2 is FYEKMQ (reference sequence). Written as DNA, the CDR3 is TGTGCCAGCAGCCCCGGACAATGGGACAGGGGGTCCTACGAGCAGTACTTC. This translates into CASSPGQWDRGSYEQYF.

The V gene is TRBV27, the J gene TRBJ1-1; D ambiguous. The ends were cut back, 3 bases at V and 7 bases at J, with 12 bases in the middle. There are 13 residues in the CDR3. CDR1 is MNHEY, CDR2 SMNVEV, per germline (reference sequence). The CDR3 loop is CASSFGRSSEAFF. The CDR3 coding sequence is TGTGCCAGCAGTTTCGGCAGGTCGAGTGAAGCTTTCTTT.

CDR3 protein: CASSVSGWETQYF. For the CDR3, the DNA is TGTGCCAGCAGCGTATCAGGGTGGGAGACCCAGTACTTC. V gene TRBV9 combines with J gene TRBJ2-5; D might be TRBD1 (5 bases). The CDR3 sequence is 13 residues long. The ends were cut back, 1 base at V and 5 bases at J, with 9 bases in the middle. Germline V gene sequence: CDR1 SGDLS, CDR2 YYNGEE.

The chain employs TRBV7-9 and TRBJ2-7; 12 nucleotides match TRBD1. The germline V gene has CDR1 SEHNR and CDR2 FQNEAQ (reference sequence). J gave up 4 bases and V 6 bases, and 7 bases lay outside the gene matches. The CDR3 sequence is 15 residues long. The DNA for the CDR3 is TGTGCCAGCAGGCGCCCGGGACAGGGGGCTTACGAGCAGTACTTC. Protein sequence: CASRRPGQGAYEQYF.

V usage is TRBV7-9 and J usage is TRBJ2-5; D remains unclear. This CDR3 has 16 residues. V shed 5 bases and J shed 1 base, with 17 bases lying between them. Germline loops: CDR1 SEHNR, CDR2 FQNEAQ (reference sequence). In DNA, the CDR3 is TGTGCCAGCAGCCTCCGCGTCGGGCAGTCCCAAGAGACCCAGTACTTC. Translated: CASSLRVGQSQETQYF.

This clone was seen a single time. The chain recombines TRBV12-5 with TRBJ1-1; D perhaps matches TRBD1 (5 bases). Trimming took off 5 bases at V and 8 bases at J, with 12 bases between the two ends. There are 12 residues in the CDR3. In germline, CDR1 is LGHNT, CDR2 FRNRAP. CDR3 coding DNA: TGTGCTAGTGGTCACCCCGGGACGGAAGCTTTCTTT. This sequence encodes CASGHPGTEAFF.

The chain is built from TRBV7-6 and TRBJ1-3; the match to TRBD1 covers 7 bases. CDR1 and CDR2 (germline): SGHVS, FNYEAQ. This CDR3 has 21 residues. Germline trimming cut 3 bases from V and 0 bases from J; bases unmatched to any gene: 20. CDR3 DNA: TGTGCCAGCAGCTTCCCGGGCGGGGGGGACAGCGGAAACCCCTCTGGAAACACCATATATTTT. It translates to CASSFPGGGDSGNPSGNTIYF.

The rearrangement uses TRBV6-1 and TRBJ2-3; D gene unclear. The germline V and J ends were trimmed by 8 bases and 4 bases, with 4 bases remaining between them. CDR1 and CDR2 from the germline V gene are MNHNS and SASEGT. The CDR3 length is 10 residues. CDR3 in DNA: TGTGCCAGCCGGGCAGATACGCAGTATTTT. Amino acids: CASRADTQYF.

A single count supports this clone. The CDR3 DNA follows: TGTGCCAGCAGCCCAGTCGGAACAGGGACCTACGAGCAGTACTTC. This gives the protein CASSPVGTGTYEQYF. This rearrangement joins TRBV9 to TRBJ2-7; D might be TRBD1 (6 bases). The CDR3 covers 15 residues. Germline CDR1 is SGDLS and CDR2 is YYNGEE. Trimming left V 4 bases short and J 2 bases short, with 16 bases between.

The chain is built from TRBV6-4 and TRBJ2-5, with D perhaps TRBD2 (5 bases). V lost 3 bases to trimming and J lost 5 bases, with 10 bases between them. Germline V CDR1 and CDR2: MRHNA, SNTAGT. This CDR3 contains 13 residues. Here the CDR3 reads CASSEGSQETQYF. CDR3 sequence (DNA): TGTGCCAGCAGTGAGGGGAGCCAGGAGACCCAGTACTTC.

The chain is built from TRBV5-6 and TRBJ1-6; D is possibly TRBD1 (5 bases). The ends were cut back, 2 bases at V and 7 bases at J, with 7 bases in the middle. The germline CDR1 and CDR2 sequences are SGHDT and YYEEEE. The CDR3 is 13 residues long. This chain's CDR3 is CASSLDSNSPLHF. CDR3 bases: TGTGCCAGCAGCTTAGACAGCAATTCACCCCTCCACTTT.

This clone has just a few counts. This chain uses TRBV19 with TRBJ2-7; the match to TRBD1 covers 8 bases. CDR1 is LNHDA, CDR2 SQIVND, per germline (reference sequence). After removal of 4 bases from V and 5 bases from J, the junction contained 10 bases not matched to a gene. The CDR3 is 15 residues long. CDR3 nucleotide sequence: TGTGCCAGTAGTACCTCAGGACAGGGAAGGAACGAGCAGTACTTC. Encoded protein: CASSTSGQGRNEQYF.

The V gene is TRBV7-2, the J gene TRBJ1-6; 8 bases fit TRBD1. Per germline, CDR1 SGHTA and CDR2 FQGNSA. This CDR3 has 18 amino acids. V lost 5 bases and J lost 10; bases outside the gene matches: 19. This CDR3 reads CASSPPFGQGALRSPLHF. CDR3 DNA: TGTGCCAGCAGCCCCCCTTTTGGGCAGGGGGCATTAAGGTCACCCCTCCACTTT.

This clone came up a few times. CDR3 sequence reads: CASSQEGGNQPQHF. The CDR3 nucleotides are TGCGCCAGCAGCCAAGAGGGTGGTAATCAGCCCCAGCATTTT. This chain uses TRBV4-1 with TRBJ1-5; no reliable D call. The CDR3 is 14 residues long. V shed 0 bases and J shed 4 bases, with 7 bases lying between them. Germline V CDR1 and CDR2: MGHRA, YSYEKL.

This clone was found once. This chain uses TRBV27 with TRBJ2-7; maybe TRBD1 (7 bases). With 3 bases removed from V and 7 bases from J, the gap between germline ends came to 16 bases. The CDR3 extends over 14 amino acids. CDR1 is MNHEY and CDR2 is SMNVEV in the germline V gene (reference sequence). CDR3 DNA sequence: TGTGCCAGCAGTTTCAGGGGGGCCTGGGGGGAGCAGTACTTC. Translated: CASSFRGAWGEQYF.